This T cell receptor beta chain was sequenced for a study of neoadjuvant anti-PD-1 for oral cavity cancer. The table came from immunoSEQ multiplex PCR; TCRdb's copy has only in-frame clones and leaves some out. In the table there are fewer than 15,000 clones, 60% to 70% of which are singletons. J gave up 5 bases and V 7 bases, and 14 bases lay outside the gene matches. The CDR3 totals 16 residues. Germline CDR1 and CDR2: MNHEY and SMNVEV (reference sequence). This clonotype was obtained from a person aged 40-85 years with oral cavity squamous cell carcinoma. The chain uses TRBV27 and TRBJ1-1, with 9 bases that match TRBD1. Sequencing was performed on PBMCs, taken before nivolumab (anti-PD-1) treatment. In DNA, the CDR3 is TGTGCCAGCACCCCTCTGACCGGGACAGGGAAGACTGAAGCTTTCTTT. Translation: CASTPLTGTGKTEAFF.